The next 21 T cell receptor beta chains were all read from a single sample in a study of CD8+ T cells in alopecia areata (dated by TCRdb to the late 2010s). Library preparation was by the immunoSEQ multiplex PCR assay. RNA was extracted from all samples and reverse transcribed into cDNA as template for TCR sequencing. TCRdb retrieved this table from immuneACCESS and kept in-frame rearrangements only. Not all clones are present; in checked studies, unresolved V genes account for under half, and no reason is known for the remainder. Recorded for this sample are 270,000 or so clones; 58% of them occurred a single time. Of the sample, roughly 1.8% is held by the ten largest clones. The sample's time point label is to be understood as: around 22 weeks on oral tofacitinib. Reading the label with the study, this specimen's treatment or condition is: oral pan-JAK inhibitor, 5-10 mg twice daily. The sequences come from CD4+ T cells sorted from blood, collected at week 24, from a patient treated with tofacitinib. The receptor source for this set is a human donor with alopecia areata.

The table lists this clone with a few counts. The genes are TRBV5-1 and TRBJ2-5, with a possible D match to TRBD1 (6 bases). The germline gives CDR1 SGHRS, CDR2 YFSETQ. The V end lost 2 bases, the J end lost 2 bases, and 10 bases lay between the germline ends. The CDR3 is 14 residues long. The CDR3 DNA reads as TGCGCCAGCAGCTTCAGGGGTCTACAAGAGACCCAGTACTTC. Its protein is CASSFRGLQETQYF. Based on the CDR3 plus reference TRBV5-1 and TRBJ2-5, the full variable domain is KAGVTQTPRYLIKTRGQQVTLSCSPISGHRSVSWYQQTPGQGLQFLFEYFSETQRNKGNFPGRFSGRQFSNSRSEMNVSTLELGDSALYLCASSFRGLQETQYFGPGTRLLVL.

The chain combines TRBV15 with TRBJ1-1, with D uncertain. The CDR3 runs to 12 residues. Germline V lookup: CDR1 LNHNV, CDR2 YYDKDF (reference sequence). The V end lost 0 bases, the J end lost 8 bases, and 7 bases lay between the germline ends. The CDR3 DNA sequence: TGTGCCACCAGCAGAGAGGCCGGGGAAGCTTTCTTT. The encoded protein is CATSREAGEAFF.

The chain carries TRBV1 and TRBJ1-2; the tabulated D call, TRBD1, remains unverified against the DNA. TRBV1 is marked as a pseudogene. This CDR3 is 14 amino acids long. CDR3 sequence (DNA): TGCACCAGCAGCCAAGAAAGGGGGAACTATGGCTACACCTTC. Its protein product is CTSSQERGNYGYTF.

The chain recombines TRBV7-8 with TRBJ1-5; no clear D. Germline V gene lookup returns CDR1 SGHVS and CDR2 FQNEAQ. This CDR3 contains 17 residues. The V and J ends lost 5 bases and 3 bases respectively, with 20 bases between them. CDR3 in amino acids: CASSAARLGKTNQPQHF. CDR3 sequence (DNA): TGTGCCAGCAGCGCCGCAAGACTGGGAAAAACCAATCAGCCCCAGCATTTT. Full variable domain (missing parts from reference TRBV7-8 and TRBJ1-5): GAGVSQSPRYKVAKRGQDVALRCDPISGHVSLFWYQQALGQGPEFLTYFQNEAQLDKSGLPSDRFFAERPEGSVSTLKIQRTQQEDSAVYLCASSAARLGKTNQPQHFGDGTRLSIL.

This chain connects TRBV5-1 to TRBJ2-5; 10 nucleotides align to TRBD2. V shed 4 bases, J shed 1 base, and the junction held 13 bases outside the gene matches. The CDR3 is 18 residues long. CDR1 SGHRS and CDR2 YFSETQ come from the germline V gene. The CDR3 loop reads CASSASGGGPPRQETQYF. The DNA for the CDR3 is TGCGCCAGCAGCGCTAGCGGGGGAGGCCCACCTCGCCAAGAGACCCAGTACTTC.

J is TRBJ2-7 and V is TRBV7-9, with D possibly called TRBD1 or TRBD2 (5 bases each). This CDR3 has 12 amino acids. Germline CDR1 reads SEHNR; CDR2 reads FQNEAQ (reference sequence). V lost 2 bases to trimming and J lost 7 bases, with 9 bases between them. Written as DNA, the CDR3 is TGTGCCAGCAGCTTAAGGGGAGAGGAGCAGTACTTC. As protein: CASSLRGEEQYF.

This clone was seen once. This sequence joins TRBV2 and TRBJ1-5; TRBD1 might be the D (5 bases). This CDR3 comprises 16 residues. Trimming took off 1 base at V and 0 bases at J, with 10 bases between the two ends. Germline CDR1 is SNHLY and CDR2 is FYNNEI. The CDR3 here is CASSEDVGVSNQPQHF. In DNA form, the CDR3 reads TGTGCCAGCAGTGAAGACGTGGGGGTTAGCAATCAGCCCCAGCATTTT. Filled out from reference TRBV2 and TRBJ1-5, the complete variable domain reads EPEVTQTPSHQVTQMGQEVILRCVPISNHLYFYWYRQILGQKVEFLVSFYNNEISEKSEIFDDQFSVERPDGSNFTLKIRSTKLEDSAMYFCASSEDVGVSNQPQHFGDGTRLSIL.

This sequence joins TRBV29-1 and TRBJ2-4; the match to TRBD1 covers 9 bases. Unmatched junction bases numbered 8, after V lost 4 bases and J lost 7 bases. The V gene's germline CDR1 is SQVTM and CDR2 ANQGSEA. The CDR3 sequence is 14 residues long. The CDR3 nucleotides are TGCAGCGTTGTCGGTGGGACAGGGAGGAACATTCAGTACTTC. The encoded protein is CSVVGGTGRNIQYF.

The V gene is TRBV29-1, the J gene TRBJ1-6; D might be TRBD1 (5 bases). Trimming stripped 4 bases from V and 7 bases from J, with 11 bases between. Per germline, CDR1 SQVTM and CDR2 ANQGSEA. The CDR3 consists of 13 residues. CDR3 sequence: CSVARTSNSPLHF. CDR3 bases: TGCAGCGTTGCAAGGACATCGAATTCACCCCTCCACTTT.

V gene TRBV30 combines with J gene TRBJ1-3; D call uncertain. Trimming pared 0 bases from V and 1 base from J, leaving 7 bases between. The CDR3 has 14 residues. Germline V CDR1 and CDR2: GTSNPN, SVGIG (reference sequence). CDR3 sequence reads: CAWSVFNSGNTIYF. DNA of the CDR3: TGTGCCTGGAGTGTCTTCAATTCTGGAAACACCATATATTTT.

This chain connects TRBV7-9 to TRBJ1-5; TRBD1 might be the D (5 bases). The germline V gene has CDR1 SEHNR and CDR2 FQNEAQ (reference sequence). The ends were cut back, 7 bases at V and 0 bases at J, with 10 bases in the middle. This CDR3 has 14 amino acids. The CDR3 nucleotides are TGTGCCAGCACCCGGGACGCTAGCAATCAGCCCCAGCATTTT. As protein: CASTRDASNQPQHF.

The chain combines TRBV30 with TRBJ1-1, with TRBD1 as a possible D gene (6 bases). The CDR3 length is 14 residues. Germline V gene sequence: CDR1 GTSNPN, CDR2 SVGIG (reference sequence). V gave up 2 bases and J gave up 1 base, with 11 bases separating them. CDR3 residues: CAWSPGQWNTEAFF. The CDR3 region has the DNA TGTGCCTGGAGTCCGGGACAATGGAACACTGAAGCTTTCTTT.

This clone was observed once. This chain links TRBV1 with TRBJ2-7; the D call in the table, TRBD1, was not verified against the DNA. TRBV1 is a pseudogene. The CDR3 totals 14 residues. Here the CDR3 reads CTSSQDSTDYEQYF. CDR3 coding DNA: TGCACCAGCAGCCAAGATTCGACAGACTACGAGCAGTACTTC.

The rearrangement links TRBV19 to TRBJ2-5, with D perhaps matching TRBD1 (6 bases). Germline V lookup: CDR1 LNHDA, CDR2 SQIVND (reference sequence). Trimming took 9 bases from V and 4 from J, leaving 12 bases between them. This CDR3 spans 12 amino acids. The CDR3 nucleotides read TGTGCCAGCGGGACATCGGGAGAGACCCAGTACTTC. As protein: CASGTSGETQYF.

The chain recombines TRBV9 with TRBJ2-1, with TRBD1 matching 8 bases. The junction had 6 bases not matched to a gene; V was cut back by 4 bases and J by 3 bases. Germline assignment: CDR1 SGDLS and CDR2 YYNGEE. The CDR3 runs to 15 residues. CDR3 coding DNA: TGTGCCAGCAGCAATGGACAGGGCTTCTACAATGAGCAGTTCTTC. This gives the protein CASSNGQGFYNEQFF.

Only one count was recorded for this clone. The chain uses TRBV5-1 and TRBJ2-5; a weak D match, TRBD2 (5 bases). This CDR3 contains 15 residues. The V gene lost 2 bases and the J gene lost 4 bases, with 15 bases spanning the gap. Germline V gene sequence: CDR1 SGHRS, CDR2 YFSETQ. The DNA for the CDR3 is TGCGCCAGCAGCTTAGGACTGGCAAAAGGAGAGACCCAGTACTTC. Translation gives CASSLGLAKGETQYF.

This chain uses TRBV2 with TRBJ2-7, with 10 bases fitting TRBD1. V gave up 6 bases and J gave up 3 bases; unmatched junction bases: 2. The CDR3 has 13 residues. Germline V gene data show CDR1 as SNHLY and CDR2 as FYNNEI. In DNA, the CDR3 is TGTGCCAGCAGCGGGACAGGGGTCTACGAGCAGTACTTC. Encoded protein: CASSGTGVYEQYF.

The table lists this clone with a few counts. The rearrangement links TRBV30 to TRBJ1-4; D is unclear. This CDR3 contains 14 residues. Germline V gene sequence: CDR1 GTSNPN, CDR2 SVGIG (reference sequence). Trimming took 0 bases from V and 8 from J, leaving 13 bases between them. The CDR3 region is CAWSVFGVGEKLFF. In nucleotides, the CDR3 is TGTGCCTGGAGTGTATTTGGAGTAGGGGAAAAACTGTTTTTT.

In its sample, this clone was seen a few times. This chain connects TRBV7-9 to TRBJ1-4, with a tentative D call TRBD1 (6 bases). The germline gives CDR1 SEHNR, CDR2 FQNEAQ (reference sequence). The ends were cut back, 4 bases at V and 5 bases at J, with 8 bases in the middle. This CDR3 spans 13 amino acids. This CDR3 is CASSSGGNEKLFF. Written as DNA, the CDR3 is TGTGCCAGCAGCTCCGGGGGCAATGAAAAACTGTTTTTT. The entire variable domain, with the rest obtained from reference TRBV7-9 and TRBJ1-4, is as follows: DTGVSQNPRHKITKRGQNVTFRCDPISEHNRLYWYRQTLGQGPEFLTYFQNEAQLEKSRLLSDRFSAERPKGSFSTLEIQRTEQGDSAMYLCASSSGGNEKLFFGSGTQLSVL.

The chain combines TRBV18 with TRBJ2-7, with a tentative D call TRBD1 (6 bases). From germline, CDR1 is KGHSH and CDR2 LQKENI. The CDR3 loop spans 13 amino acids. Trimming cost V 3 bases and J 3 bases, with 9 bases left between them. CDR3 amino acids: CASSPTGNYEQYF. CDR3 DNA sequence: TGTGCCAGCTCACCTACAGGGAACTACGAGCAGTACTTC.

This clone was seen only a few times. J is TRBJ2-7 and V is TRBV7-6; the D gene could be TRBD1 or TRBD2 (5 bases each). Germline V gene lookup returns CDR1 SGHVS and CDR2 FNYEAQ. Trimming removed 3 bases at V and 6 bases at J, with 15 bases between. CDR3 length: 14 residues. CDR3 sequence: CASSFRVYGGEQYF. CDR3 bases: TGTGCCAGCAGCTTCAGGGTTTACGGAGGCGAGCAGTACTTC.